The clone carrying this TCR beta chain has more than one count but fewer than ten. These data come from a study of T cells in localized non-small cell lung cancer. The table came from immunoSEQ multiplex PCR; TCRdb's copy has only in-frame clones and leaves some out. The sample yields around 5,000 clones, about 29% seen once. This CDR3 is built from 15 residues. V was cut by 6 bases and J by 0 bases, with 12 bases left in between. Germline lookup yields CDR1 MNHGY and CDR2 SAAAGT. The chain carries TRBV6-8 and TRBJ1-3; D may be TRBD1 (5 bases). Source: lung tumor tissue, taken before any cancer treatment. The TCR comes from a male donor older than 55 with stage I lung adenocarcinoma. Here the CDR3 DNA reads TGTGCCAGCAGAGGTCAGGGAGTCTCTGGAAACACCATATATTTT. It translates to CASRGQGVSGNTIYF.